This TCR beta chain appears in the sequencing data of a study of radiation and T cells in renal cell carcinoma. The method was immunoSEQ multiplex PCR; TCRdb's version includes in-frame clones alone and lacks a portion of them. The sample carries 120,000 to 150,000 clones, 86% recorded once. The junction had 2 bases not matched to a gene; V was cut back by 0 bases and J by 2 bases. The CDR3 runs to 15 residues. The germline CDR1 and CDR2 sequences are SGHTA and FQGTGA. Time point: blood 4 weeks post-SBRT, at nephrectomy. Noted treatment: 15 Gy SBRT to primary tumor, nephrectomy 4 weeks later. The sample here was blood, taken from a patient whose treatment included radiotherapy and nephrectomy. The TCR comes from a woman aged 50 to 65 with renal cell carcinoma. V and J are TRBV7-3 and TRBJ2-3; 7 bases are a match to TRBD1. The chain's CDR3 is CASSLTGQSTDTQYF. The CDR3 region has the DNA TGTGCCAGCAGCTTAACGGGACAGTCCACAGATACGCAGTATTTT.